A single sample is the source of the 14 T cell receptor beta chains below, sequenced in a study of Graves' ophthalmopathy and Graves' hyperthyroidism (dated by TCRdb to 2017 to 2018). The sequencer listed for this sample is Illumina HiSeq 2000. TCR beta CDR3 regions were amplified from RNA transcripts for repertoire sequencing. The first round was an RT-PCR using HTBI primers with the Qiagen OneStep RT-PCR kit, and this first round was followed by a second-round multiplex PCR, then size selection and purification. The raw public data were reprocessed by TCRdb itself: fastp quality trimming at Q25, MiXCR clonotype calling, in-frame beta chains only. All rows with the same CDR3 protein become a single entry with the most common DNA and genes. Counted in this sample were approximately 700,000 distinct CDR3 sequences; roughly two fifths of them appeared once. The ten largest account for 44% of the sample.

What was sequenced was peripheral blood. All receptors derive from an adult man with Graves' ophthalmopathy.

In DNA, the CDR3 is TGCAGTGCTAGAGCCGGGGTTGAGACCCAGTACTTC. This codes for CSARAGVETQYF. The gene calls are TRBV20-1 and TRBJ2-5; D possibly corresponds to TRBD2 (5 bases). V was cut by 1 base and J by 5 bases, with 8 bases left in between. Germline V gene lookup returns CDR1 DFQATT and CDR2 SNEGSKA (reference sequence). This CDR3 region has 12 residues.

The CDR3 DNA follows: TGTGCCAGCAGTGGGGTGACGGGTGAAGCTTTCTTT. Translated, it gives CASSGVTGEAFF. This chain uses TRBV12-3 or TRBV12-4 with TRBJ1-1; D call uncertain. V was clipped by 5 bases and J by 7 bases, with 11 bases between them. The CDR3 spans 12 residues.

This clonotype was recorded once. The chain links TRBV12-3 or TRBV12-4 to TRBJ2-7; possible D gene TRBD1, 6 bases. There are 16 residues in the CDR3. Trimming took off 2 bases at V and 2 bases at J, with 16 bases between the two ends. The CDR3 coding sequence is TGTGCCAGCAGTTTAAGGTTCAGGGGACCCCCCTACGAGCAGTACTTC. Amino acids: CASSLRFRGPPYEQYF.

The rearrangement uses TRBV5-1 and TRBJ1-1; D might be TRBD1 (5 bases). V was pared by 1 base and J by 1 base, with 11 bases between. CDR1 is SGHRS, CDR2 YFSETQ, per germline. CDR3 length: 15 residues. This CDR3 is CASSLLGGENTEAFF. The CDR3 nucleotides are TGCGCCAGCAGCTTGTTGGGGGGGGAGAACACTGAAGCTTTCTTT.

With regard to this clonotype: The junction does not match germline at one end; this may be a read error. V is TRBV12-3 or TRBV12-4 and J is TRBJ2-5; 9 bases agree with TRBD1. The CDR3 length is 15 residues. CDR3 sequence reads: CVSSSDGQGKETQYF. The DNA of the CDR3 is TGTGTCAGCAGTTCGGACGGACAGGGGAAAGAGACCCAGTACTTC.

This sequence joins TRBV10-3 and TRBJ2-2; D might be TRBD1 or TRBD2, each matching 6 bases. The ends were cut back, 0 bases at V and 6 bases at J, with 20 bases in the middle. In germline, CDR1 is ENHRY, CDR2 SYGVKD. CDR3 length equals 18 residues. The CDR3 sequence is CAISESVPGDLASGELFF. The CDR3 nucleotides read TGTGCCATCAGTGAGTCGGTGCCAGGGGACTTGGCCTCCGGGGAGCTGTTTTTT.

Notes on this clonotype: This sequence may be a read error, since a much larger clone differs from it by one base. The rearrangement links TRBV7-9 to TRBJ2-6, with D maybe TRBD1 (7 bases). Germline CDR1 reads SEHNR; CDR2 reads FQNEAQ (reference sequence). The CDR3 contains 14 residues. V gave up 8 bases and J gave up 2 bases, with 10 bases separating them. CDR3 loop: CASGGTAGANVLTF. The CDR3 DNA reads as TGTGCCAGCGGGGGGACAGCTGGGGCCAACGTCCTGACTTTC.

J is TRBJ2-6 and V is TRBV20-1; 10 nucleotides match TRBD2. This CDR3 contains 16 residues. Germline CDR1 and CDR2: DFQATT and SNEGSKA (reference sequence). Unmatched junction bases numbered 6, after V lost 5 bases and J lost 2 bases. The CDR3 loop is CSADIAGGAGANVLTF. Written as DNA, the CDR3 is TGCAGTGCTGATATAGCGGGGGGCGCTGGGGCCAACGTCCTGACTTTC.

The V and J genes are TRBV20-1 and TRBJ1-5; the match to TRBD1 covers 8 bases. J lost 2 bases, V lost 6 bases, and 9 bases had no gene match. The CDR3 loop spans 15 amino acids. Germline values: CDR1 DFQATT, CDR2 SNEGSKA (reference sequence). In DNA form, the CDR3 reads TGCAGTGCGACGACAGGGGATTCTCGCAATCAGCCCCAGCATTTT. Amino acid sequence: CSATTGDSRNQPQHF.

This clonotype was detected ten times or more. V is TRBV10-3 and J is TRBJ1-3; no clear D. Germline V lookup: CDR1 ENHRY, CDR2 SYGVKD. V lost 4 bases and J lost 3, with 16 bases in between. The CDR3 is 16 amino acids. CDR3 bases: TGTGCCATCAGTGCCTCGTACCGAGGCTTTGGAAACACCATATATTTT. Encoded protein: CAISASYRGFGNTIYF.

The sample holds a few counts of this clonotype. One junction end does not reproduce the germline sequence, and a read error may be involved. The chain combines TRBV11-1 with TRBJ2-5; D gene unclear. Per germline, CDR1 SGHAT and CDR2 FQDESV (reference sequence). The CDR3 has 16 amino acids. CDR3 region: CASSHEPGRVQETQYF. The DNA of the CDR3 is TGCGCCAGCAGCCACGAACCAGGAAGAGTCCAAGAGACCCAGTACTTC.

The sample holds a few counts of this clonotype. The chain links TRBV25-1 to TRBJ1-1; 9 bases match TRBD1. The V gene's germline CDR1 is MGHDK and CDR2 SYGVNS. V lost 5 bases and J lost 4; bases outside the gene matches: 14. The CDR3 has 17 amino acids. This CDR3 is CASSLHAGQGLSTEAFF. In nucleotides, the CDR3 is TGTGCCAGCAGTTTGCATGCCGGACAGGGGCTTTCCACTGAAGCTTTCTTT.

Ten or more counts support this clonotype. The CDR3 region has the DNA TGTGCCAGCAGCTTCGGGGCCGTCCTCGAGGGCTACACCTTC. This translates into CASSFGAVLEGYTF. The chain recombines TRBV7-9 with TRBJ1-2; possibly TRBD1 for D (5 bases). The CDR3 has 14 amino acids. Trimming pared 3 bases from V and 8 bases from J, leaving 16 bases between. Germline V gene lookup returns CDR1 SEHNR and CDR2 FQNEAQ (reference sequence).

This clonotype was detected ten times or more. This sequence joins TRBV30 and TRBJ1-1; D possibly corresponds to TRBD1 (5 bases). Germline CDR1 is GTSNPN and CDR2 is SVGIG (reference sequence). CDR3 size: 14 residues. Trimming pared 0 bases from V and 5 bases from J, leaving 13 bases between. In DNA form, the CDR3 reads TGTGCCTGGAGTGTACAGGTGTCGGGGACTGAAGCTTTCTTT. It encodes CAWSVQVSGTEAFF.